This T cell receptor beta chain is from a study of blood T cells in healthy people across ages. Study conclusions and caveats: Unsorted PBMC input precluded a conclusive naive versus antigen-experienced comparison.

There are many counts of this clonotype. The antigen is not known. Each sample gave at least 6.5 million isolated PBMCs. Total RNA extracted from each sample amounted to at least 5.5 micrograms. Together with a sample-barcoded 5' primer, a J-beta primer mix was included in a second PCR lasting about 7 to 12 cycles. Using its own MiXCR run on the 5' RACE reads, TCRdb lists one record per CDR3 protein. Altogether about 700,000 distinct CDR3 sequences are present, roughly 32% being singletons, with the ten largest covering 15%. The trim removed 0 bases at V and 2 bases at J, leaving 1 base unmatched. Germline assignment: CDR1 SGHRS and CDR2 YFSETQ. This CDR3 spans 14 amino acids.

The chain joins TRBV5-1 to TRBJ2-7, with TRBD2 identical over 8 bases. The clonotype was recovered from a woman over 75 in good health. What was sequenced was blood. The CDR3 DNA follows: TGCGCCAGCAGCTTGGTCGGGGGGGCCTACGAGCAGTACTTC. Protein product: CASSLVGGAYEQYF.